A selection of T cell receptor beta chains follows, all from one sample in a study of T cell responses to AZD1222 COVID-19 vaccine. Sequenced by immunoSEQ multiplex PCR; TCRdb stores in-frame clones only, minus some. The table has about 18,000 clones, 89% seen once. Sequencing used peripheral blood, obtained 28 days after the second AZD1222 dose. The receptor set was obtained from an adult who received the AZD1222 COVID-19 vaccine. Both conserved end residues are part of each CDR3. D genes are given only for firm matches. Some rows have no size entry. The others give once, few or many, or a class for an expanded clone.

-	14	TRBJ1-2	-	TRBV5-1	TGCGCCAGCAGCCATGGGGACACCTACTATGGCTACACCTTC	CASSHGDTYYGYTF
-	12	TRBJ1-1	TRBD1	TRBV12-3/TRBV12-4	TGTGCCACCAGGACAGGGCGTACGAGAGCTTTCTTT	CATRTGRTRAFF
-	13	TRBJ1-1	-	TRBV7-9	TGTGCCAGCAGCTTCACAGCGAACACTGAAGCTTTCTTT	CASSFTANTEAFF
-	13	TRBJ2-1	-	TRBV6-2/TRBV6-3	TGTGCCAGCAGTTACGGGGGCTGGGATGAGCAGTTCTTC	CASSYGGWDEQFF
-	16	TRBJ2-2	-	TRBV6-4	TGTGCCAGCAGCCCCAGGGACGGCGGTCTGCCCGGGGAGCTGTTTTTT	CASSPRDGGLPGELFF
-	13	TRBJ2-7	-	TRBV5-1	TGCGCCAGCAGCCGGGATCCCTCCTACGAGCAGTACTTC	CASSRDPSYEQYF
-	13	TRBJ2-4	-	TRBV15	TGTGCCACCAGCAGCTCGGTATGGGACATTCAGTACTTC	CATSSSVWDIQYF
-	14	TRBJ1-5	-	TRBV4-1	TGCGCCAGCAGCCAATCCTTCCTGAATCAGCCCCAGCATTTT	CASSQSFLNQPQHF
-	17	TRBJ2-1	-	TRBV5-1	TGCGCCAGCAGCTTGGTGGGGTGGGACTCTCTCTACAATGAGCAGTTCTTC	CASSLVGWDSLYNEQFF
-	14	TRBJ2-7	-	TRBV2	TGTGCCAGCAGTGAAAGCGCAGCCACCTACGAGCAGTACTTC	CASSESAATYEQYF
-	13	TRBJ2-7	-	TRBV19	TGTGCCAGTAGTAGCAGAAGCCTCTGGGAGCAGTACTTC	CASSSRSLWEQYF
few	15	TRBJ2-1	TRBD2	TRBV7-9	TGTGCCAGCAGCTCACGTGGGATAGCGGGTAATGAGCAGTTCTTC	CASSSRGIAGNEQFF
-	15	TRBJ2-6	-	TRBV7-7	TGTGCTAGCAGCCCGGTAGGGGCTGGGGCCAACGTCCTGACTTTC	CASSPVGAGANVLTF
-	11	TRBJ1-3	-	TRBV30	TGTGCCTGGAGTAGGAGAAACACCATATATTTT	CAWSRRNTIYF
-	17	TRBJ2-1	TRBD2	TRBV7-8	TGTGCCAGCAGCTTACGACCAGCGGGGAGCTCCTACAATGAGCAGTTCTTC	CASSLRPAGSSYNEQFF
-	15	TRBJ2-2	-	TRBV5-5	TGTGCCAGCAGCTTGACGACCATGAACACCGGGGAGCTGTTTTTT	CASSLTTMNTGELFF
-	15	TRBJ2-3	TRBD1	TRBV4-1	TGCGCCAGCAGCCCTGGACAGGGTCACACAGATACGCAGTATTTT	CASSPGQGHTDTQYF
-	11	TRBJ1-2	-	TRBV28	TGTGCCAGCAGTTGGAACTATGGCTACACCTTC	CASSWNYGYTF
-	13	TRBJ1-1	-	TRBV5-4	TGTGCCAGCAGCTTGGTATTGGGGGATGGGGCTTTCTTT	CASSLVLGDGAFF
-	15	TRBJ2-5	TRBD1	TRBV25-1	TGTGCCAGCAGAAGAGGGGGCGGTGAGATGAAGACCCAGTACTTC	CASRRGGGEMKTQYF
-	14	TRBJ2-5	-	TRBV23-1	TGCGCCAGCAGTCATCATGACGGGGAAGGGACCCAGTACTTC	CASSHHDGEGTQYF
-	13	TRBJ2-1	-	TRBV7-6	TGTGCCAGCAGCCCAGCAGGTTACAATGAGCAGTTCTTC	CASSPAGYNEQFF
-	13	TRBJ2-3	-	TRBV9	TGTGCCAGCAGCCTACCTCATACAGATACGCAGTATTTT	CASSLPHTDTQYF
-	18	TRBJ2-7	TRBD2	TRBV5-4	TGTGCCAGCAGCCAAGGTCCGGGACTAGCGGGAGGGCCCTACGAGCAGTACTTC	CASSQGPGLAGGPYEQYF
-	15	TRBJ2-7	TRBD2	TRBV11-2	TGTGCCAGCAGCTCCACTAGCGGGAGCTCCTACGAGCAGTACTTC	CASSSTSGSSYEQYF
-	15	TRBJ1-2	-	TRBV5-1	TGCGCCAGCAGCTTGGCCGTCGGCAGGGGAGGCGGCTACACCTTC	CASSLAVGRGGGYTF
-	16	TRBJ1-4	-	TRBV5-6	TGTGCCAGCAGCTTGATCTGGGCAGGTCGGAATGAAAAACTGTTTTTT	CASSLIWAGRNEKLFF
once	13	TRBJ1-4	-	TRBV19	TGTGCCAGTAGTATAGGGGAGAATGAAAAACTGTTTTTT	CASSIGENEKLFF
-	14	TRBJ2-1	TRBD2	TRBV7-2	TGTGCCAGCAGCTCGGGACTAGCGGGGGGCAAGCAGTTCTTC	CASSSGLAGGKQFF
-	15	TRBJ2-2	TRBD1	TRBV5-5	TGTGCCAGCAGCTCAGGGACAGGGGGAGGCGGGGAGCTGTTTTTT	CASSSGTGGGGELFF
-	15	TRBJ2-5	TRBD2	TRBV5-1	TGCGCCAGCCGGACTAGCGGGATAGCGGGGGAGACCCAGTACTTC	CASRTSGIAGETQYF
-	15	TRBJ2-1	-	TRBV30	TGTGCCTGGAGTGATCACGGGAGAGGGTACAATGAGCAGTTCTTC	CAWSDHGRGYNEQFF
few	18	TRBJ2-4	-	TRBV28	TGTGCCAGCAGTCCAAGGGCCGGACACCGTACGGCCAAAAACATTCAGTACTTC	CASSPRAGHRTAKNIQYF
-	13	TRBJ1-2	-	TRBV28	TGTGCCAGCAGTTTATCAGGGTCCTATGGCTACACCTTC	CASSLSGSYGYTF
once	12	TRBJ2-7	-	TRBV30	TGTGCCTGGGCGCCCCTCGACTACGAGCAGTACTTC	CAWAPLDYEQYF
-	17	TRBJ1-2	TRBD1	TRBV5-1	TGCGCCAGCAGCCCGTCGGGACAGGGGGCGCTTATCTATGGCTACACCTTC	CASSPSGQGALIYGYTF